This record concerns one TCR beta chain sequence. The sample comes from a study of blood T cell repertoires in COVID-19. Background on the study: Spain, Italy and the United States supplied samples that represented acute and convalescent COVID-19. PBMCs, B-cell-depleted T cells, or T cells were the source of the cDNA or gDNA that made up the material.

The CDR3 covers 15 residues. Germline CDR1 and CDR2: MNHEY and SVGAGI. The ends lost 2 bases at V and 5 bases at J; junction bases unmatched: 5. Data came from immunoSEQ multiplex PCR; TCRdb stores just in-frame clones and leaves some out. The sample shows 98,000 or so clones, roughly nine tenths of them seen only once. The material sequenced was peripheral blood. The chain is built from TRBV6-5 and TRBJ2-2; 7 nucleotides line up with TRBD1. The source is a human donor in a cohort sampled during active COVID-19. CDR3 region: CASSYKGAATGELFF. The CDR3 bases are TGTGCCAGCAGTTACAAGGGGGCGGCGACCGGGGAGCTGTTTTTT.